The 14 T cell receptor beta chains given below trace back to one sample, sequenced in a study of blood T cell repertoires in COVID-19. The repertoire was sequenced with immunoSEQ multiplex PCR; TCRdb's copy has only in-frame clones and lacks some. The sample holds a few hundred thousand clones, about 82% seen once. Sequences were obtained from peripheral blood. Receptors were obtained from a man over 45 with active or convalescent COVID-19.

The CDR3 nucleotides read TGTGCCAGCAGTGAATACGGGAGTGAGACCCAGTACTTC. Translation: CASSEYGSETQYF. V and J are TRBV25-1 and TRBJ2-5, with D tentatively TRBD2 (6 bases). Germline CDR1 reads MGHDK; CDR2 reads SYGVNS. The CDR3 is 13 amino acids. Trimming removed 0 bases from V and 5 bases from J, with 7 bases in between.

This chain uses TRBV4-1 with TRBJ2-7; 9 nucleotides agree with TRBD1. V was pared by 5 bases and J by 7 bases, with 3 bases of the junction left unmatched. Germline-derived CDR1 and CDR2 are MGHRA and YSYEKL. This CDR3 is 12 amino acids long. This CDR3 is CASSGTGREQYF. The CDR3, as DNA: TGCGCCAGCAGCGGGACAGGGCGGGAGCAGTACTTC.

V usage is TRBV7-7 and J usage is TRBJ2-7; D possibly corresponds to TRBD1 (5 bases). Trimming took off 2 bases at V and 3 bases at J, with 8 bases between the two ends. CDR1 SSHAT and CDR2 FNYEAQ come from the germline V gene (reference sequence). CDR3 length equals 13 residues. The CDR3 DNA is TGTGCCAGCAGCTTATGGCAGGGCTACGAGCAGTACTTC. It is translated as CASSLWQGYEQYF. The full variable domain, rest sourced from reference TRBV7-7 and TRBJ2-7, is GAGVSQSPRYKVTKRGQDVTLRCDPISSHATLYWYQQALGQGPEFLTYFNYEAQPDKSGLPSDRFSAERPEGSISTLTIQRTEQRDSAMYRCASSLWQGYEQYFGPGTRLTVT.

The J gene is TRBJ2-1, the V gene TRBV28, with 7 positions matching TRBD1. Germline V CDR1 and CDR2: MDHEN, SYDVKM. Trimming at V came to 3 bases and at J to 8 bases, leaving 25 bases not matched to a gene. This CDR3 comprises 20 residues. The CDR3 nucleotides are TGTGCCAGCAGTTTCCGACAGGGACGGGGAAGCGTCCGCCAAAGCTATGAGCAGTTCTTC. It encodes CASSFRQGRGSVRQSYEQFF.

This chain connects TRBV5-5 to TRBJ2-6; TRBD2 is a possible D gene (6 bases). This CDR3 region has 14 residues. The germline V and J ends were trimmed by 4 bases and 4 bases, with 9 bases remaining between them. Germline loops: CDR1 SGHKS, CDR2 YYEKEE (reference sequence). CDR3 nucleotides: TGTGCCAGCAGCCTCGGAGGGGGGGCCAACGTCCTGACTTTC. Translating it yields CASSLGGGANVLTF.

The rearrangement links TRBV2 to TRBJ1-6, with D hard to call. Trimming left V 3 bases short and J 8 bases short, with 5 bases between. The germline gives CDR1 SNHLY, CDR2 FYNNEI. This CDR3 has 12 residues. This CDR3 is CASSDPDSPLHF. Written as DNA, the CDR3 is TGTGCCAGCAGTGACCCCGATTCACCCCTCCACTTT.

The rearrangement links TRBV6-4 to TRBJ2-1; 7 bases are a match to TRBD2. The germline gives CDR1 MRHNA, CDR2 SNTAGT. V lost 4 bases to trimming and J lost 1 base; unmatched junction nucleotides: 4. This CDR3 comprises 15 residues. CDR3 in amino acids: CASSGEGASYNEQFF. CDR3 DNA: TGTGCCAGCAGTGGGGAGGGCGCGTCCTACAATGAGCAGTTCTTC.

The chain combines TRBV9 with TRBJ2-1, with TRBD1 identical over 9 bases. This CDR3 spans 15 amino acids. Germline assignment: CDR1 SGDLS and CDR2 YYNGEE. Losses at the gene ends were 5 bases for V and 4 bases for J; bases not matched to a gene: 7. The CDR3 sequence: CASSYRDRAYNEQFF. In DNA, the CDR3 is TGTGCCAGCAGTTACCGGGACAGGGCATACAATGAGCAGTTCTTC.

V usage is TRBV7-9 and J usage is TRBJ2-1, with TRBD2 matching over 10 bases. Unmatched junction bases numbered 7, after V lost 5 bases and J lost 6 bases. Germline V gene lookup returns CDR1 SEHNR and CDR2 FQNEAQ (reference sequence). The CDR3 is 15 residues long. CDR3 sequence: CASSASGRAINEQFF. CDR3 nucleotide sequence: TGTGCCAGCAGCGCAAGCGGGAGGGCAATCAATGAGCAGTTCTTC.

The CDR3 reads CATGGSTDTQYF. The CDR3 region has the DNA TGTGCCACGGGTGGGAGCACAGATACGCAGTATTTT. V is TRBV6-6 and J is TRBJ2-3; D not certain. V was shortened by 10 bases and J by 0 bases, with 8 bases between the two germline ends. The CDR3 has 12 amino acids. In germline, CDR1 is MNHNY, CDR2 SVGAGI (reference sequence).

This clone was seen only once. The chain is built from TRBV5-4 and TRBJ2-1, with 11 bases aligning to TRBD2. In germline, CDR1 is SGHNT, CDR2 YYREEE (reference sequence). The ends lost 0 bases at V and 10 bases at J; junction bases unmatched: 9. This CDR3 region has 16 residues. In nucleotides, the CDR3 is TGTGCCAGCAGCTTGGAGGGGACTAGCGGTACGGGAGAGCAGTTCTTC. This gives the protein CASSLEGTSGTGEQFF. The whole variable domain, filled in from reference TRBV5-4 and TRBJ2-1, reads ETGVTQSPTHLIKTRGQQVTLRCSSQSGHNTVSWYQQALGQGPQFIFQYYREEENGRGNFPPRFSGLQFPNYSSELNVNALELDDSALYLCASSLEGTSGTGEQFFGPGTRLTVL.

This clone was found once. V usage is TRBV5-1 and J usage is TRBJ1-2; D is unresolved. The germline gives CDR1 SGHRS, CDR2 YFSETQ. V was trimmed by 0 bases and J by 4 bases, leaving 10 bases between them. CDR3 size: 14 residues. CDR3 sequence: CASSLEQYAYGYTF. DNA for the CDR3: TGCGCCAGCAGCTTGGAACAGTATGCCTATGGCTACACCTTC.

This chain joins TRBV6-1 and TRBJ1-2; possible D gene TRBD1, 5 bases. The V end lost 2 bases, the J end lost 1 base, and 11 bases lay between the germline ends. CDR1 is MNHNS, CDR2 SASEGT, per germline. This CDR3 spans 15 amino acids. DNA for the CDR3: TGTGCCAGCAGTGAACTAGACAGTATTAACTATGGCTACACCTTC. This encodes CASSELDSINYGYTF.

This clone was detected many times. This chain connects TRBV7-9 to TRBJ1-1; a weak D match, TRBD1 (6 bases). The length of the CDR3 is 12 residues. Germline V gives CDR1 SEHNR, CDR2 FQNEAQ (reference sequence). V gave up 0 bases and J gave up 8 bases, with 7 bases separating them. The CDR3 spells CASSLADREAFF. The CDR3 coding sequence is TGTGCCAGCAGCTTAGCTGACAGGGAAGCTTTCTTT.